The clone carrying this T cell receptor (beta chain) was picked up many times. What it recognizes is unknown. This specimen belongs to a study of response to subunit inactivated influenza vaccine. Study-wide results and caveats: T cells newly recruited by each seasonal influenza vaccination are few, the authors suggested.

V gave up 8 bases and J gave up 1 base, with 9 bases separating them. The CDR3 covers 13 residues. Per the germline V gene, CDR1 is MNHEY and CDR2 is SVGAGI. TCRdb re-analysed the RT-PCR reads in MiXCR, keeping a single row per CDR3 protein. The top ten clones hold approximately 8.3% of a sample with around 250,000 distinct CDR3 sequences, 10% to 15% of them seen once. The receptor was derived from a man in his fifties or sixties who received an inactivated influenza vaccine. The sample consisted of non-naive T cells sorted from PBMCs, taken approximately 15 days before vaccination. The chain has TRBV6-5 and TRBJ1-5; the D is unclear. The chain's CDR3 is CASRLQSNQPQHF. In DNA, the CDR3 is TGTGCCAGCCGGTTACAAAGCAATCAGCCCCAGCATTTT.